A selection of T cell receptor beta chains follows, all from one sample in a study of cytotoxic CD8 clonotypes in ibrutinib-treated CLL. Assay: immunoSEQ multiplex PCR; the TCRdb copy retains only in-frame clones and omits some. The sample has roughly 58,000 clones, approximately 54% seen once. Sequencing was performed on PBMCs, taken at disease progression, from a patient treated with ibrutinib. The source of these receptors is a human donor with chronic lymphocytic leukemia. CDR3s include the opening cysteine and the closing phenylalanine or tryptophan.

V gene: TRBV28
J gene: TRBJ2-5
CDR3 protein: CASSPGGLAGRETQYF

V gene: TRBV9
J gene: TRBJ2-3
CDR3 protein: CASSPRAGGPSDTQYF

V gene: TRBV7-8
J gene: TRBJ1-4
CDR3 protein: CASSFYNEKLFF

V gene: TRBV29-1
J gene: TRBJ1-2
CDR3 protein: CSVVGSDREIGYTF

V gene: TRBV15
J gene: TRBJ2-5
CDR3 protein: CATSRDHGVAGETQYF

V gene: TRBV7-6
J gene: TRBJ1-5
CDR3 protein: CASSPGPYSNQPQHF

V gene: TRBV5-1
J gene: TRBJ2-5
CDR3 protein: CASSLEPRETQYF

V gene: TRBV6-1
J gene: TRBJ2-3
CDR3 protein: CASSKGTSGGAGDTQYF

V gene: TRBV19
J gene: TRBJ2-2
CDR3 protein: CASSAGLNGELFF

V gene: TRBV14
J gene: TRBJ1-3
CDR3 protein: CASSQGTGGGNTIYF

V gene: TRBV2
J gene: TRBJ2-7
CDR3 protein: CASSAQRGQTYEQYF

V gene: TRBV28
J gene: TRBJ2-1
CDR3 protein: CASSLDRGGNEQFF

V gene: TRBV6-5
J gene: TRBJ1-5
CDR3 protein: CASSLQASNQPQHF

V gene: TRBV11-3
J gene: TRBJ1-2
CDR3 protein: CASSPRDFGGHGYTF

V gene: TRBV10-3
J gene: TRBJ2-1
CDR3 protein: CAISGGRNNEQFF

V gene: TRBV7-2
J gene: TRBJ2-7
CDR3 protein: CASSLAGGQGWYEQYF

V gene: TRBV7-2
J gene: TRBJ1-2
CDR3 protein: CASSLEGTGGGYGYTF

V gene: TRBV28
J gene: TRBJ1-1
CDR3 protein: CASRSSGVNTEAFF

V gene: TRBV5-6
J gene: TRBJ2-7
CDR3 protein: CASSEGTGIWEQYF

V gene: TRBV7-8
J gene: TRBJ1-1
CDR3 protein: CASRARSGDTEAFF

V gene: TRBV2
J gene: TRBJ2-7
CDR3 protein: CASSGQGVYEQYF

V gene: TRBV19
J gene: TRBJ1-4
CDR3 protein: CATTSTSDRNNEKLFF

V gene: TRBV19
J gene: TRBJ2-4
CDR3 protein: CASSTDTYKNIQYF

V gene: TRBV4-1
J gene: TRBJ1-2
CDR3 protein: CASSQEARYGYTF

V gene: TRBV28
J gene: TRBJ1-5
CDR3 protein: CASLGGVSNQPQHF

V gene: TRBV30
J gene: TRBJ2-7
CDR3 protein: CAWNPGQTYEQYF

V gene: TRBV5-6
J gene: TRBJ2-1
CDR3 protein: CASREQGPQFF

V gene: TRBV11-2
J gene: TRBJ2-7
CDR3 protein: CASSLDRGMGYEQYF